These 24 T cell receptor beta chains were sequenced from one sample in a study of CD8+ T cells in alopecia areata. Specified treatment: oral pan-JAK inhibitor, 5-10 mg twice daily. Investigators isolated RNA and reverse transcribed it into cDNA to act as the sequencing template. Only in-frame clones appear in the TCRdb table, and some are missing; sequencing was by immunoSEQ multiplex PCR. The sample shows around 180,000 clones, roughly 60% of them seen only once. The specimen comprised CD4+ T cells sorted from blood, sampled at week 24, from a patient treated with tofacitinib. Receptor source: a human donor with alopecia areata.

The chain has TRBV29-1 and TRBJ2-1; D gene ambiguous. The CDR3 consists of 13 residues. Trimming pared 8 bases from V and 9 bases from J, leaving 20 bases between. Germline V gene data show CDR1 as SQVTM and CDR2 as ANQGSEA. CDR3 nucleotide sequence: TGCAGCTGGTCCCTCCGGTATTCCGGTGAGCAGTTCTTC. This sequence encodes CSWSLRYSGEQFF.

This clone was seen just once. The gene calls are TRBV20-1 and TRBJ1-5; 7 nucleotides match TRBD1. CDR1 DFQATT and CDR2 SNEGSKA come from the germline V gene (reference sequence). Unmatched junction bases numbered 3, after V lost 6 bases and J lost 7 bases. The CDR3 sequence is 11 residues long. The CDR3: CSAKGGQPQHF. In DNA, the CDR3 is TGCAGTGCCAAAGGGGGCCAGCCCCAGCATTTT.

The CDR3 DNA reads TGTGCCACCAGCAGTGGTCGCGAGGAGCCCCAGCATTTT. Translated, it gives CATSSGREEPQHF. This chain connects TRBV15 to TRBJ1-5; D is undetermined. In germline, CDR1 is LNHNV, CDR2 YYDKDF (reference sequence). The V end was cut by 3 bases, the J end by 8 bases, with 11 bases between. The CDR3 is made up of 13 amino acids.

The genes are TRBV6-5 and TRBJ1-5, with D hard to call. V gave up 2 bases and J gave up 2 bases, with 4 bases separating them. CDR1 is MNHEY and CDR2 is SVGAGI in the germline V gene. CDR3 length: 13 residues. This CDR3 reads CASSYGGNQPQHF. The CDR3 coding sequence is TGTGCCAGCAGTTACGGGGGCAATCAGCCCCAGCATTTT.

This chain uses TRBV14 with TRBJ1-1, with TRBD1 as a possible D gene (6 bases). Germline-derived CDR1 and CDR2 are SGHDN and FVKESK. This CDR3 region has 16 residues. Trimming left V 4 bases short and J 4 bases short, with 19 bases between. In nucleotides, the CDR3 is TGTGCCAGCAGCCCCTGGGATCGGGGGCGGGTCACTGAAGCTTTCTTT. It yields the protein CASSPWDRGRVTEAFF.

This clone occurred many times. The chain recombines TRBV23-1 with TRBJ2-7; no definite D call. TRBV23-1 is an open reading frame, and its role is uncertain. V lost 0 bases and J 3 bases, leaving 3 bases between the germline ends. The CDR3 loop spans 12 amino acids. CDR3 region: CASSQSVYEQYF. DNA for the CDR3: TGCGCCAGCAGTCAATCCGTCTACGAGCAGTACTTC.

The rearrangement uses TRBV7-2 and TRBJ2-1; no definite D call. CDR3 size: 13 residues. The germline gives CDR1 SGHTA, CDR2 FQGNSA. The V and J ends lost 5 bases and 10 bases respectively, with 15 bases between them. CDR3 region: CASSRLMVGEQFF. CDR3 DNA sequence: TGTGCCAGCAGCCGCCTTATGGTGGGAGAGCAGTTCTTC.

In nucleotides, the CDR3 is TGTGCTAGTGGTTCATCTGACCGAGGCAATCAGCCCCAGCATTTT. Its protein product is CASGSSDRGNQPQHF. The rearrangement joins TRBV12-5 to TRBJ1-5; D is unresolved. Trimming shortened V by 4 bases and J by 2 bases, and 12 bases separated the two germline ends. This CDR3 is built from 15 residues. Germline CDR1 is LGHNT and CDR2 is FRNRAP.

The V gene is TRBV7-2, the J gene TRBJ2-7; TRBD2 agrees at 8 bases. The CDR3 is 15 residues long. Germline values: CDR1 SGHTA, CDR2 FQGNSA. V trimming: 1 base; J trimming: 3 bases; junction bases outside the gene matches: 5. CDR3 DNA: TGTGCCAGCAGCTTAGGACGGGGGGGAAGCTACGAGCAGTACTTC. Translating it yields CASSLGRGGSYEQYF.

This clone was observed a handful of times. The rearrangement joins TRBV9 to TRBJ2-7; D is tentatively TRBD1 or TRBD2 (6 bases each). The CDR3 is made up of 14 amino acids. The germline CDR1 and CDR2 sequences are SGDLS and YYNGEE. Deletions cut 7 bases from V and 6 bases from J, with 20 bases between. CDR3 in amino acids: CASARSQGLSEQYF. CDR3 sequence (DNA): TGTGCCAGCGCGCGATCACAGGGACTCAGCGAGCAGTACTTC.

This rearrangement joins TRBV29-1 to TRBJ1-2; D is unclear. The germline CDR1 and CDR2 sequences are SQVTM and ANQGSEA. V was pared by 6 bases and J by 0 bases, with 8 bases between. The CDR3 loop spans 12 amino acids. CDR3 in amino acids: CSVGGPNYGYTF. In nucleotides, the CDR3 is TGCAGCGTGGGTGGCCCTAACTATGGCTACACCTTC. Full variable domain (outside the CDR3, taken from reference TRBV29-1 and TRBJ1-2): SAVISQKPSRDICQRGTSLTIQCQVDSQVTMMFWYRQQPGQSLTLIATANQGSEATYESGFVIDKFPISRPNLTFSTLTVSNMSPEDSSIYLCSVGGPNYGYTFGSGTRLTVV.

This chain connects TRBV18 to TRBJ2-3, with 9 nucleotides matching TRBD1. V lost 4 bases to trimming and J lost 3 bases; unmatched junction nucleotides: 5. From germline, CDR1 is KGHSH and CDR2 LQKENI. The CDR3 has 15 residues. The CDR3 DNA follows: TGTGCCAGCTCACGTCCCGGGACAGGGACAGATACGCAGTATTTT. Residues: CASSRPGTGTDTQYF. Complete variable domain (other parts from reference TRBV18 and TRBJ2-3): NAGVMQNPRHLVRRRGQEARLRCSPMKGHSHVYWYRQLPEEGLKFMVYLQKENIIDESGMPKERFSAEFPKEGPSILRIQQVVRGDSAAYFCASSRPGTGTDTQYFGPGTRLTVL.

This clone was counted a few times. The J gene is TRBJ2-3, the V gene TRBV18, with 7 bases that match TRBD2. Germline values: CDR1 KGHSH, CDR2 LQKENI. The CDR3 runs 16 residues. V was pared by 4 bases and J by 0 bases, with 7 bases of the junction left unmatched. The CDR3 DNA is TGTGCCAGCTCACATCGTCAGCGGGGAAGCACAGATACGCAGTATTTT. It encodes CASSHRQRGSTDTQYF.

This rearrangement joins TRBV18 to TRBJ2-2, with 7 nucleotides matching TRBD1. This CDR3 has 18 residues. In germline, CDR1 is KGHSH, CDR2 LQKENI. The J segment lost 4 bases and the V segment lost 2 bases, leaving 13 bases of the junction unmatched. This CDR3 is CASSPLAPKGASTGELFF. The CDR3 DNA reads as TGTGCCAGCTCACCATTAGCTCCCAAGGGGGCGTCCACCGGGGAGCTGTTTTTT.

The chain joins TRBV30 to TRBJ1-6; D uncertain. The germline V gene encodes CDR1 GTSNPN and CDR2 SVGIG (reference sequence). Deletions cut 4 bases from V and 7 bases from J, with 8 bases between. The CDR3 contains 12 residues. CDR3 in DNA: TGTGCCTGGACGACGAGGAATTCACCCCTCCACTTT. Translation gives CAWTTRNSPLHF.

The genes are TRBV7-8 and TRBJ2-7; TRBD2 is a possible D gene (6 bases). Between the trimmed V and J ends, which lost 4 bases and 0 bases, there was a span of 13 bases. CDR3 length equals 15 residues. Germline V CDR1 and CDR2: SGHVS, FQNEAQ. The CDR3 nucleotides read TGTGCCAGCAGCTCTAGGGCGGGAACCTCCTACGAGCAGTACTTC. Its protein is CASSSRAGTSYEQYF.

The chain links TRBV7-2 to TRBJ2-3, with 13 bases lining up with TRBD2. V was pared by 5 bases and J by 4 bases, with 12 bases of the junction left unmatched. Germline values: CDR1 SGHTA, CDR2 FQGNSA. The CDR3 has 18 amino acids. The chain's CDR3 is CASSPRGGLAGSPDTQYF. DNA of the CDR3: TGTGCCAGCAGCCCAAGGGGGGGACTAGCGGGGAGTCCAGATACGCAGTATTTT.

The gene calls are TRBV10-2 and TRBJ1-5; no reliable D call. With 7 bases removed from V and 7 bases from J, the gap between germline ends came to 14 bases. The CDR3 extends over 13 amino acids. Germline CDR1 WSHSY, CDR2 SAAADI. The CDR3 coding sequence is TGCGCCAGCATGGTGTCAGTTGGGCAGCCCCAGCATTTT. Translating gives CASMVSVGQPQHF.

In DNA form, the CDR3 reads TGTGCCTGGAGCACAGGGTGGGGGGTAGACACAGATACGCAGTATTTT. It codes for CAWSTGWGVDTDTQYF. The rearrangement links TRBV30 to TRBJ2-3; D may match TRBD1 or TRBD2 (6 bases each). Germline V gene lookup returns CDR1 GTSNPN and CDR2 SVGIG (reference sequence). The CDR3 sequence is 16 residues long. V dropped 3 bases and J dropped 2 bases, with 18 bases sitting between them. Full variable domain (rest looked up from reference TRBV30 and TRBJ2-3): SQTIHQWPATLVQPVGSPLSLECTVEGTSNPNLYWYRQAAGRGLQLLFYSVGIGQISSEVPQNLSASRPQDRQFILSSKKLLLSDSGFYLCAWSTGWGVDTDTQYFGPGTRLTVL.

The chain recombines TRBV5-5 with TRBJ2-7; D is uncertain. This CDR3 is built from 13 residues. Per the germline V gene, CDR1 is SGHKS and CDR2 is YYEKEE (reference sequence). The ends were cut back, 2 bases at V and 4 bases at J, with 10 bases in the middle. The CDR3 DNA reads as TGTGCCAGCAGCTTTATGGGCAGTTACGAGCAGTACTTC. Its protein is CASSFMGSYEQYF.

In nucleotides, the CDR3 is TGTGCCAGCAGTACGGACTGGAAGGGCTCTGAAGCTTTCTTT. It encodes CASSTDWKGSEAFF. The chain has TRBV6-5 and TRBJ1-1; D remains unclear. The ends were cut back, 5 bases at V and 6 bases at J, with 16 bases in the middle. Per the germline V gene, CDR1 is MNHEY and CDR2 is SVGAGI. The CDR3 has 14 residues.

This clone was found once. The chain couples TRBV5-1 to TRBJ1-5; 8 bases map to TRBD1. From germline, CDR1 is SGHRS and CDR2 YFSETQ. The CDR3 extends over 18 amino acids. The ends lost 4 bases at V and 0 bases at J; junction bases unmatched: 12. CDR3 protein: CASSMEAGGSYSNQPQHF. The CDR3 nucleotides are TGCGCCAGCAGCATGGAAGCAGGGGGCTCTTATAGCAATCAGCCCCAGCATTTT. Filled out from reference TRBV5-1 and TRBJ1-5, the complete variable domain reads KAGVTQTPRYLIKTRGQQVTLSCSPISGHRSVSWYQQTPGQGLQFLFEYFSETQRNKGNFPGRFSGRQFSNSRSEMNVSTLELGDSALYLCASSMEAGGSYSNQPQHFGDGTRLSIL.

In its sample, this clone was seen a few times. CDR3 loop: CASSTGNGANVLTF. As DNA, the CDR3 is TGTGCCAGTAGTACAGGGAACGGGGCCAACGTCCTGACTTTC. The chain carries TRBV19 and TRBJ2-6; possible D gene TRBD1, 5 bases. This CDR3 contains 14 residues. Trimming stripped 4 bases from V and 4 bases from J, with 8 bases between. Germline values: CDR1 LNHDA, CDR2 SQIVND (reference sequence).

The chain employs TRBV29-1 and TRBJ2-5; D is ambiguous. The CDR3 has 11 residues. Trimming removed 7 bases from V and 7 bases from J, with 13 bases in between. The germline V gene has CDR1 SQVTM and CDR2 ANQGSEA. CDR3 nucleotide sequence: TGCAGCGGCGACTGGGTGGGGACCCAGTACTTC. This translates into CSGDWVGTQYF.